The clone carrying this T cell receptor (beta chain) has a count of ten or more. What it recognizes is unknown. Read sequence stops 3 residues before the CDR3 end, and the germline J gene provides the missing end. Using immunoSEQ multiplex PCR, the repertoire was profiled, and TCRdb retains in-frame clones only, with some absent. The sample lists roughly 70,000 clones, none appearing once, the ten largest making up approximately 1.5%. The data belong to a study of T cell clonality in common variable immunodeficiency. General study results and limits: Patient heterogeneity in the CVID cohort limited correlations between repertoire features and clinical complications. Fewer TCRbeta clones were shared among CVID subjects than controls.

Germline CDR1 and CDR2: SNHLY and FYNNEI. There are 15 residues in the CDR3. V lost 7 bases to trimming and J lost 8 bases, with 22 bases between them. Patients and controls were mostly of Caucasian heritage. Sequencing was performed on peripheral blood mononuclear cells. The origin of this receptor is a person aged 18 to 70 in good health. The chain recombines TRBV2 with TRBJ2-3; possible D gene TRBD1, 6 bases. CDR3 bases read: TGTGCCAGCACCAGAAGGGGGACCGAAGGGGGTACG. Its translation: CASTRRGTEGGT. The CDR3, in full, reads CASTRRGTEGGTQYF.